This TCR beta chain was documented in a study of early T cells in non-severe SARS-CoV-2 infection. For this clonotype: Its antigen is currently unknown.

Attached unique molecular identifiers marked individual cDNA molecules. TCRdb re-derived calls from the 5' RACE reads in MiXCR, one entry per CDR3 protein. The data show 55,000 to 85,000 distinct CDR3 sequences, 12% seen once. CDR1 SEHNR and CDR2 FQNEAQ come from the germline V gene (reference sequence). V lost 5 bases to trimming and J lost 3 bases, with 20 bases between them. The length of the CDR3 is 16 residues. Whole-study findings and limits: VDJdb matching skewed toward anti-spike CD8 responses, missing private and CD4 specificities.

The sample was whole blood. The rearrangement joins TRBV7-9 to TRBJ2-7; D is possibly TRBD1 or TRBD2 (7 bases each). The receptor was isolated from an adult who was a healthcare worker with PCR-confirmed SARS-CoV-2 infection or an uninfected control (not recorded which). The CDR3 spells CASSPSPGRGGYEQYF. The CDR3 bases are TGTGCCAGCAGCCCCTCCCCCGGCAGGGGGGGCTACGAGCAGTACTTC.